This record looks at one T cell receptor beta chain sequence and its context. The junction departs from germline at one end; a sequencing error may be responsible. The entry originates in a study of identical twins' blood T cells. Germline V gene sequence: CDR1 DFQATT, CDR2 SNEGSKA (reference sequence). This CDR3 has 13 amino acids. Each CDR3 protein is one row after TCRdb ran MiXCR on the 5' RACE reads. The profile covers 350,000 to 450,000 distinct CDR3 sequences, with under 30% appearing a single time and roughly 5.5% taken by the ten largest. The sequenced sample was PBMCs. This rearrangement joins TRBV20-1 to TRBJ2-7, with TRBD1 identical over 10 bases. This clonotype was sampled from a woman between 18 and 55 years old in good health. DNA of the CDR3: TGCAGCGCCGGCCGGGACAGGGGCCATGAGCATTACTTC. It is translated as CSAGRDRGHEHYF.